Each of the 25 T cell receptor beta chains below was sequenced from the same sample in a study of blood T cells in healthy people across ages. Then a second PCR, running about 6 to 12 cycles, was carried out with a sample-barcoded 5' primer and a J-beta primer mix. MiXCR, applied by TCRdb to the 5' RACE reads, yields one record per CDR3 protein. The sample records about 730,000 distinct CDR3 sequences, 35% to 45% being singletons. Material: blood. The receptor source for this set is a woman aged 55-70 years in good health.

The V gene is TRBV5-1, the J gene TRBJ2-1; weak D call: TRBD2 (6 bases). The DNA end is a closer match to TRBJ2-7, so the J assignment may be wrong. CDR3 size: 16 residues. Germline loops: CDR1 SGHRS, CDR2 YFSETQ. The CDR3 DNA sequence: TGCGCCAGCAGCTTGGCCTTACTAGCCAACTACAATGAGCAGTACTTC. This codes for CASSLALLANYNEQYF.

This chain joins TRBV12-3 or TRBV12-4 and TRBJ2-1; TRBD1 matches 7 bases. The CDR3 extends over 17 amino acids. Trimming at V came to 5 bases and at J to 7 bases, leaving 17 bases not matched to a gene. The DNA for the CDR3 is TGTGCCAGCAGTGGACGCTTTTTTGGGACAGTTGAAAATGAGCAGTTCTTC. The encoded protein is CASSGRFFGTVENEQFF.

The chain is built from TRBV13 and TRBJ2-1; a weak D match, TRBD1 (6 bases). Germline V CDR1 and CDR2: PRHDT, FYEKMQ (reference sequence). The CDR3 has 13 amino acids. Deletions cut 3 bases from V and 12 bases from J, with 15 bases between. The CDR3 DNA is TGTGCCAGCAGCTTTTCAGGGGTTCATCTGCAGTTCTTC. It translates to CASSFSGVHLQFF.

In this sample, this clonotype turned up once. The rearrangement links TRBV29-1 to TRBJ2-7; 11 positions match TRBD2. Germline trimming cut 6 bases from V and 7 bases from J; bases unmatched to any gene: 8. The CDR3 covers 13 residues. The germline V gene has CDR1 SQVTM and CDR2 ANQGSEA. The CDR3 DNA reads TGCAGCGTCGCCGGGACTAGCGGAAGTGAGCAGTACTTC. Its translation: CSVAGTSGSEQYF.

The chain's CDR3 is CASSRVVTSGNNEQFF. Here the CDR3 DNA reads TGTGCCAGCAGCCGAGTGGTGACTAGCGGAAACAATGAGCAGTTCTTC. The chain joins TRBV4-2 to TRBJ2-1, with 9 bases aligning to TRBD2. V lost 4 bases, J lost 5 bases, and 9 bases stayed unmatched. This CDR3 comprises 16 residues. In germline, CDR1 is LGHNA, CDR2 YNFKEQ.

J is TRBJ1-5 and V is TRBV7-9; TRBD1 matches at 7 bases. With V trimmed by 4 bases and J by 6 bases, 12 bases remained unmatched. Germline CDR1 is SEHNR and CDR2 is FQNEAQ (reference sequence). The CDR3 totals 16 residues. As DNA, the CDR3 is TGTGCCAGCAGCTCATCTCCGACAGGGAAGGTTCAGCCCCAGCATTTT. Its protein product is CASSSSPTGKVQPQHF.

This clonotype was recorded many times. The J gene is TRBJ2-5, the V gene TRBV24-1; TRBD2 matches 10 bases. The J segment lost 0 bases and the V segment lost 3 bases, leaving 0 bases of the junction unmatched. The CDR3 spans 15 residues. Per germline, CDR1 KGHDR and CDR2 SFDVKD. CDR3 sequence reads: CATSDGTSDQETQYF. CDR3 DNA sequence: TGTGCCACCAGTGATGGGACTAGCGACCAAGAGACCCAGTACTTC.

The chain is built from TRBV29-1 and TRBJ2-2; D is undetermined. The CDR3 runs to 12 residues. Trimming left V 6 bases short and J 0 bases short, with 5 bases between. The germline CDR1 and CDR2 sequences are SQVTM and ANQGSEA. The CDR3 nucleotides read TGCAGCGTCGACTCGAACACCGGGGAGCTGTTTTTT. Its protein product is CSVDSNTGELFF.

This chain uses TRBV7-6 with TRBJ2-5; a weak D match, TRBD1 (5 bases). The CDR3 is 15 amino acids. Trimming removed 1 base from V and 5 bases from J, with 14 bases in between. Germline CDR1 is SGHVS and CDR2 is FNYEAQ. Here the CDR3 reads CASSLEVQAYETQYF. CDR3 DNA: TGTGCCAGCAGCTTAGAAGTACAGGCCTACGAGACCCAGTACTTC.

V is TRBV20-1 and J is TRBJ1-2; D remains ambiguous. CDR1 and CDR2 (germline): DFQATT, SNEGSKA (reference sequence). Trimming pared 3 bases from V and 1 base from J, leaving 9 bases between. The CDR3 totals 13 residues. CDR3 in amino acids: CSASLTSNYGYTF. CDR3 nucleotides: TGCAGTGCTAGCCTAACAAGTAACTATGGCTACACCTTC.

The chain recombines TRBV20-1 with TRBJ2-7, with TRBD1 matching 10 bases. The CDR3 has 16 amino acids. V was pared by 3 bases and J by 7 bases, with 15 bases of the junction left unmatched. CDR1 and CDR2 (germline): DFQATT, SNEGSKA (reference sequence). The CDR3 is CSASFNRDRGHNEQYF. CDR3 nucleotide sequence: TGCAGTGCTAGCTTTAACCGGGACAGGGGCCACAATGAGCAGTACTTC.

The rearrangement uses TRBV7-9 and TRBJ1-2; no clear D. Germline CDR1 reads SEHNR; CDR2 reads FQNEAQ (reference sequence). This CDR3 is built from 13 residues. Trimming removed 0 bases from V and 8 bases from J, with 10 bases in between. The CDR3 nucleotides read TGTGCCAGCAGCTTAGCGAGACCCGGCGGCTACACCTTC. Amino acids: CASSLARPGGYTF.

This chain uses TRBV6-6 with TRBJ2-1; 7 bases line up with TRBD1. V gave up 2 bases and J gave up 8 bases; unmatched junction bases: 0. Germline lookup yields CDR1 MNHNY and CDR2 SVGAGI (reference sequence). This CDR3 region has 12 residues. This CDR3 reads CASSYTGDEQFF. CDR3 sequence (DNA): TGTGCCAGCAGTTACACAGGGGATGAGCAGTTCTTC.

On this clonotype itself: Germline is not matched at one junction end, which may reflect a read error. The DNA of the CDR3 is TGTGCCACCAGCAGAGATCTGACGGGGGGTCAAGAGGCCCAGTACTTC. It is translated as CATSRDLTGGQEAQYF. The rearrangement joins TRBV15 to TRBJ2-5, with 7 bases that match TRBD2. CDR3 length equals 16 residues. Per the germline V gene, CDR1 is LNHNV and CDR2 is YYDKDF (reference sequence).

Many counts were recorded for this clonotype. The CDR3 DNA follows: TGTGCCAGCAGCCAAGGGTCAGCGCAGGGTACGCAGTATTTT. Encoded protein: CASSQGSAQGTQYF. V is TRBV14 and J is TRBJ2-3, with TRBD1 as a possible D gene (5 bases). Germline V gene sequence: CDR1 SGHDN, CDR2 FVKESK. Trimming pared 1 base from V and 8 bases from J, leaving 13 bases between. This CDR3 is 14 amino acids long. The full variable domain, rest sourced from reference TRBV14 and TRBJ2-3, is EAGVTQFPSHSVIEKGQTVTLRCDPISGHDNLYWYRRVMGKEIKFLLHFVKESKQDESGMPNNRFLAERTGGTYSTLKVQPAELEDSGVYFCASSQGSAQGTQYFGPGTRLTVL.

The chain couples TRBV9 to TRBJ2-7; 9 positions match TRBD1. The trim removed 1 base at V and 6 bases at J, leaving 5 bases unmatched. CDR1 and CDR2 (germline): SGDLS, YYNGEE. This CDR3 has 14 amino acids. This chain's CDR3 is CASSVKGQGSEQYF. The DNA for the CDR3 is TGTGCCAGCAGCGTAAAGGGACAGGGCAGCGAGCAGTACTTC.

The chain is built from TRBV11-2 and TRBJ1-2; D gene uncertain. Germline loops: CDR1 SGHAT, CDR2 FQNNGV. Trimming took off 5 bases at V and 3 bases at J, with 13 bases between the two ends. The CDR3 extends over 14 amino acids. The CDR3 protein is CASSLRTSDYGYTF. Here the CDR3 DNA reads TGTGCCAGCAGCCTCAGAACTTCCGACTATGGCTACACCTTC.

V gene TRBV29-1 combines with J gene TRBJ1-2; the D gene is possibly TRBD1 (6 bases). CDR1 and CDR2 (germline): SQVTM, ANQGSEA. The CDR3 consists of 12 residues. The V gene lost 2 bases and the J gene lost 4 bases, with 8 bases spanning the gap. The CDR3 protein is CSVETGAYGYTF. In nucleotides, the CDR3 is TGCAGCGTTGAAACGGGGGCCTATGGCTACACCTTC.

V is TRBV15 and J is TRBJ2-7; TRBD2 matches 11 bases. V gave up 1 base and J gave up 5 bases; unmatched junction bases: 7. CDR3 length equals 16 residues. The germline V gene has CDR1 LNHNV and CDR2 YYDKDF (reference sequence). The CDR3 loop is CATSRGGLAGVHEQYF. CDR3 bases: TGTGCCACCAGCAGAGGCGGACTAGCGGGCGTTCACGAGCAGTACTTC.

The rearrangement joins TRBV5-1 to TRBJ2-1; D is unresolved. This CDR3 contains 11 residues. Trimming shortened V by 3 bases and J by 10 bases, and 8 bases separated the two germline ends. Germline V lookup: CDR1 SGHRS, CDR2 YFSETQ. This CDR3 reads CASSSDIEQFF. CDR3 bases: TGCGCCAGCAGCTCAGACATAGAGCAGTTCTTC.

The chain employs TRBV11-1 and TRBJ2-7; 8 positions match TRBD1. Germline V gives CDR1 SGHAT, CDR2 FQDESV (reference sequence). The CDR3 contains 14 residues. With 5 bases clipped from V and 5 bases from J, the junction kept 8 bases outside the gene matches. CDR3 amino acids: CASSARTGSNEQYF. The CDR3 DNA reads as TGTGCCAGCAGCGCCCGGACAGGGAGCAACGAGCAGTACTTC. Based on the CDR3 plus reference TRBV11-1 and TRBJ2-7, the full variable domain is EAEVAQSPRYKITEKSQAVAFWCDPISGHATLYWYRQILGQGPELLVQFQDESVVDDSQLPKDRFSAERLKGVDSTLKIQPAELGDSAMYLCASSARTGSNEQYFGPGTRLTVT.

This chain links TRBV7-8 with TRBJ2-3; no clear D. V was trimmed by 5 bases and J by 8 bases, leaving 23 bases between them. This CDR3 is built from 16 residues. The germline V gene has CDR1 SGHVS and CDR2 FQNEAQ. CDR3 nucleotide sequence: TGTGCCAGCAGCCGAATCGGACGAAGGGCGCCCGGTACGCAGTATTTT. The encoded protein is CASSRIGRRAPGTQYF.

This sequence joins TRBV10-3 and TRBJ1-2; TRBD1 aligns across 7 bases. Trimming at V came to 5 bases and at J to 4 bases, leaving 7 bases not matched to a gene. Per the germline V gene, CDR1 is ENHRY and CDR2 is SYGVKD. This CDR3 has 14 amino acids. The CDR3 loop is CAISPRQGIYGYTF. CDR3 coding DNA: TGTGCCATCAGTCCACGACAGGGCATCTATGGCTACACCTTC.

Only a few counts were recorded for this clonotype. J is TRBJ2-5 and V is TRBV5-5; TRBD1 agrees at 7 bases. In germline, CDR1 is SGHKS, CDR2 YYEKEE (reference sequence). Trimming removed 5 bases from V and 1 base from J; junction bases left unmatched: 5. The CDR3 is made up of 14 amino acids. The CDR3 nucleotides are TGTGCCAGCAGACTTGGGACAGCCCAAGAGACCCAGTACTTC. It translates to CASRLGTAQETQYF. The complete variable domain, with remaining parts taken from reference TRBV5-5 and TRBJ2-5, reads DAGVTQSPTHLIKTRGQQVTLRCSPISGHKSVSWYQQVLGQGPQFIFQYYEKEERGRGNFPDRFSARQFPNYSSELNVNALLLGDSALYLCASRLGTAQETQYFGPGTRLLVL.

V is TRBV30 and J is TRBJ2-3; tentative D call: TRBD2 (6 bases). The germline V gene encodes CDR1 GTSNPN and CDR2 SVGIG (reference sequence). The CDR3 extends over 13 amino acids. Trimming cost V 5 bases and J 4 bases, with 13 bases left between them. The CDR3 coding sequence is TGTGCCTGGGTCAACGGGGGTGCAGATACGCAGTATTTT. It specifies CAWVNGGADTQYF.